Each of the 24 T cell receptor beta chains below was sequenced from the same sample in a study of Tregs in tolerant kidney transplant recipients. Some clones are missing from TCRdb's copy, which holds only in-frame ones; the method was immunoSEQ multiplex PCR. The sample carries 92,000 or so clones, 90% to 95% recorded once. Sequencing was performed on CD8+ T cells from blood. The receptors shown here come from a human donor in good health.

This clone was seen a few times. The chain links TRBV7-9 to TRBJ1-2; a possible D gene is TRBD1 (5 bases). V was shortened by 4 bases and J by 8 bases, with 11 bases between the two germline ends. CDR1 is SEHNR, CDR2 FQNEAQ, per germline (reference sequence). The CDR3 loop spans 12 amino acids. DNA for the CDR3: TGTGCCAGCAGCTCAGGGCCGGGAGGCTACACCTTC. Its translation: CASSSGPGGYTF. The complete variable domain, with remaining parts taken from reference TRBV7-9 and TRBJ1-2, reads DTGVSQNPRHKITKRGQNVTFRCDPISEHNRLYWYRQTLGQGPEFLTYFQNEAQLEKSRLLSDRFSAERPKGSFSTLEIQRTEQGDSAMYLCASSSGPGGYTFGSGTRLTVV.

V gene TRBV5-8 combines with J gene TRBJ1-5; 7 nucleotides line up with TRBD1. Germline CDR1 and CDR2: SGHTS and YDEGEE. The CDR3 spans 15 residues. V trimming: 0 bases; J trimming: 6 bases; junction bases outside the gene matches: 6. This chain's CDR3 is CASSLGQGVSQPQHF. Written as DNA, the CDR3 is TGTGCCAGCAGCTTGGGGCAGGGGGTAAGTCAGCCCCAGCATTTT. Full variable domain (rest looked up from reference TRBV5-8 and TRBJ1-5): EAGVTQSPTHLIKTRGQQATLRCSPISGHTSVYWYQQALGLGLQFLLWYDEGEERNRGNFPPRFSGRQFPNYSSELNVNALELEDSALYLCASSLGQGVSQPQHFGDGTRLSIL.

The chain combines TRBV6-1 with TRBJ2-5, with 8 bases that match TRBD2. Germline values: CDR1 MNHNS, CDR2 SASEGT. The CDR3 is made up of 12 amino acids. DNA for the CDR3: TGTGAGAGTAGCGGGGACCAAGAGACCCAGTACTTC. Its protein product is CESSGDQETQYF.

The chain couples TRBV5-1 to TRBJ2-7, with D unresolved. The V gene's germline CDR1 is SGHRS and CDR2 YFSETQ. With 0 bases removed from V and 0 bases from J, the gap between germline ends came to 7 bases. The CDR3 is 14 residues long. CDR3 protein: CASSLGARSYEQYF. The CDR3, as DNA: TGCGCCAGCAGCTTGGGGGCCCGCTCCTACGAGCAGTACTTC.

CDR3: CASSLGDRDEKLFF. The DNA for the CDR3 is TGTGCCAGCAGCTTAGGGGACAGGGATGAAAAACTGTTTTTT. The chain recombines TRBV7-9 with TRBJ1-4; 9 nucleotides agree with TRBD1. The CDR3 runs 14 residues. After removal of 1 base from V and 6 bases from J, the junction contained 0 bases not matched to a gene. CDR1 is SEHNR, CDR2 FQNEAQ, per germline (reference sequence). The complete variable domain, with remaining parts taken from reference TRBV7-9 and TRBJ1-4, reads DTGVSQNPRHKITKRGQNVTFRCDPISEHNRLYWYRQTLGQGPEFLTYFQNEAQLEKSRLLSDRFSAERPKGSFSTLEIQRTEQGDSAMYLCASSLGDRDEKLFFGSGTQLSVL.

The chain has TRBV27 and TRBJ1-1; the match to TRBD1 covers 9 bases. This CDR3 is built from 14 residues. V was pared by 3 bases and J by 5 bases, with 4 bases of the junction left unmatched. Germline CDR1 is MNHEY and CDR2 is SMNVEV (reference sequence). The chain's CDR3 is CASSFAQGATEAFF. The CDR3 DNA is TGTGCCAGCAGTTTTGCACAGGGGGCGACTGAAGCTTTCTTT.

CDR3 DNA: TGTGCCACCAGCAGACCGACTAGCGCTAATGAGCAGTTCTTC. Translating gives CATSRPTSANEQFF. This chain links TRBV15 with TRBJ2-1; 8 bases are shared with TRBD2. The CDR3 consists of 14 residues. Germline V gene lookup returns CDR1 LNHNV and CDR2 YYDKDF (reference sequence). V was clipped by 2 bases and J by 7 bases; unmatched bases: 4.

V and J are TRBV14 and TRBJ1-1, with a possible D match to TRBD1 (6 bases). The CDR3 has 16 amino acids. V dropped 4 bases and J dropped 0 bases, with 15 bases sitting between them. The germline V gene encodes CDR1 SGHDN and CDR2 FVKESK. CDR3 region: CASSPLGGPMNTEAFF. CDR3 coding DNA: TGTGCCAGCAGCCCCCTGGGGGGCCCGATGAACACTGAAGCTTTCTTT.

The rearrangement uses TRBV6-4 and TRBJ1-1, with D unclear. Trimming left V 5 bases short and J 1 base short, with 8 bases between. The CDR3 runs to 13 residues. Germline V lookup: CDR1 MRHNA, CDR2 SNTAGT. The CDR3 is CASSSRPNTEAFF. The CDR3, as DNA: TGTGCCAGCAGTTCCAGACCGAACACTGAAGCTTTCTTT.

The rearrangement joins TRBV9 to TRBJ2-3; the D gene is possibly TRBD1 (6 bases). The CDR3 sequence is 18 residues long. Trimming removed 3 bases from V and 3 bases from J, with 23 bases in between. Germline V gene lookup returns CDR1 SGDLS and CDR2 YYNGEE. CDR3 loop: CASSAPPGYREGTDTQYF. The CDR3 DNA reads TGTGCCAGCAGCGCCCCTCCTGGGTACAGGGAAGGAACAGATACGCAGTATTTT.

The chain employs TRBV19 and TRBJ1-1, with D maybe TRBD1 (5 bases). Trimming removed 4 bases at V and 7 bases at J, with 16 bases between. Per germline, CDR1 LNHDA and CDR2 SQIVND (reference sequence). The CDR3 spans 14 residues. The CDR3 protein is CASSTSGGGGEAFF. The CDR3 region has the DNA TGTGCCAGTAGTACCTCTGGCGGGGGAGGTGAAGCTTTCTTT. Together with reference TRBV19 and TRBJ1-1, the CDR3 gives the full variable domain: DGGITQSPKYLFRKEGQNVTLSCEQNLNHDAMYWYRQDPGQGLRLIYYSQIVNDFQKGDIAEGYSVSREKKESFPLTVTSAQKNPTAFYLCASSTSGGGGEAFFGQGTRLTVV.

The rearrangement links TRBV9 to TRBJ1-1, with TRBD1 matching 9 bases. CDR3 size: 16 residues. V was pared by 3 bases and J by 3 bases, with 9 bases of the junction left unmatched. Germline assignment: CDR1 SGDLS and CDR2 YYNGEE. This chain's CDR3 is CASSAPGQGRHTEAFF. CDR3 coding DNA: TGTGCCAGCAGCGCACCGGGACAGGGACGACACACTGAAGCTTTCTTT.

The J gene is TRBJ1-1, the V gene TRBV27, with D tentatively TRBD1 (6 bases). V was trimmed by 6 bases and J by 5 bases, leaving 10 bases between them. Germline CDR1 MNHEY, CDR2 SMNVEV (reference sequence). CDR3 length: 12 amino acids. The CDR3 protein is CASRTRGTEAFF. Written as DNA, the CDR3 is TGTGCCAGCAGGACCAGGGGTACTGAAGCTTTCTTT.

The chain combines TRBV5-4 with TRBJ1-4; no definite D call. This CDR3 has 14 residues. With 2 bases removed from V and 7 bases from J, the gap between germline ends came to 12 bases. CDR1 and CDR2 from the germline V gene are SGHNT and YYREEE (reference sequence). CDR3 DNA sequence: TGTGCCAGCAGCTTAACGGGAGTGGGTGAAAAACTGTTTTTT. Protein sequence: CASSLTGVGEKLFF.

DNA for the CDR3: TGTGCCTGGACCCCCGGGACAGGGAATTCACCCCTCCACTTT. Its translation: CAWTPGTGNSPLHF. V and J are TRBV30 and TRBJ1-6; 9 positions agree with TRBD1. Germline CDR1 and CDR2: GTSNPN and SVGIG (reference sequence). V trimming: 4 bases; J trimming: 7 bases; junction bases outside the gene matches: 5. The CDR3 covers 14 residues.

This clone was detected once. J is TRBJ2-3 and V is TRBV27; D gene unclear. Looked up from germline, CDR1 is MNHEY and CDR2 is SMNVEV (reference sequence). CDR3 length: 15 residues. The CDR3 nucleotides are TGTGCTGTTCAGGCGAGTCGTGTGTCTGCAGATACGCAGTATTTT. Translation gives CAVQASRVSADTQYF.

As to this clone: Other DNA sequences in this sample translate to the same CDR3. This chain connects TRBV7-3 to TRBJ1-1, with 9 bases that match TRBD1. V trimming: 5 bases; J trimming: 5 bases; junction bases outside the gene matches: 3. The CDR3 is made up of 13 amino acids. Looked up from germline, CDR1 is SGHTA and CDR2 is FQGTGA. CDR3 in amino acids: CASSPTGGTEAFF. The CDR3 DNA reads TGTGCCAGCAGCCCGACAGGGGGAACTGAAGCTTTCTTT.

The chain combines TRBV9 with TRBJ2-3, with 8 bases fitting TRBD2. Germline-derived CDR1 and CDR2 are SGDLS and YYNGEE. This CDR3 comprises 17 residues. Trimming removed 6 bases from V and 3 bases from J; junction bases left unmatched: 15. The CDR3 loop is CASTRALGGGHTDTQYF. The CDR3 DNA reads as TGTGCCAGCACCCGGGCCTTGGGCGGGGGGCATACAGATACGCAGTATTTT.

The chain uses TRBV5-1 and TRBJ1-1, with a tentative D call TRBD1 (5 bases). V was trimmed by 4 bases and J by 5 bases, leaving 21 bases between them. The CDR3 contains 16 residues. Germline assignment: CDR1 SGHRS and CDR2 YFSETQ. DNA for the CDR3: TGCGCCAGCAGCGGGGATGACATGGGACGAGGGACTGAAGCTTTCTTT. It codes for CASSGDDMGRGTEAFF.

This chain connects TRBV19 to TRBJ1-1, with D perhaps matching TRBD1 (5 bases). Germline lookup yields CDR1 LNHDA and CDR2 SQIVND (reference sequence). CDR3 size: 14 residues. V was clipped by 3 bases and J by 2 bases, with 10 bases between them. The CDR3 nucleotides are TGTGCCAGTAGTATTTTCGGGACCAACACTGAAGCTTTCTTT. Its protein is CASSIFGTNTEAFF.

V is TRBV5-6 and J is TRBJ2-1, with no clear D. Trimming removed 4 bases from V and 7 bases from J, with 12 bases in between. Germline V CDR1 and CDR2: SGHDT, YYEEEE. The CDR3 totals 13 residues. CDR3 sequence reads: CASSTPSGNEQFF. CDR3 bases: TGTGCCAGCAGCACGCCCTCGGGTAATGAGCAGTTCTTC.

This chain joins TRBV27 and TRBJ2-1; either TRBD1 or TRBD2 may fit D (7 bases each). Trimming left V 7 bases short and J 5 bases short, with 21 bases between. This CDR3 has 16 amino acids. Germline V CDR1 and CDR2: MNHEY, SMNVEV (reference sequence). In DNA, the CDR3 is TGTGCCAGCACTACCAGGGGGGGAAGGAGGGACAATGAGCAGTTCTTC. Translated, it gives CASTTRGGRRDNEQFF.

This clone was picked up one time. The gene calls are TRBV6-5 and TRBJ2-1; 15 positions match TRBD2. Germline V gene data show CDR1 as MNHEY and CDR2 as SVGAGI. The CDR3 has 15 amino acids. The J segment lost 7 bases and the V segment lost 6 bases, leaving 4 bases of the junction unmatched. CDR3 in amino acids: CASSPGLAGGNEQFF. In nucleotides, the CDR3 is TGTGCCAGCAGCCCCGGACTAGCGGGAGGGAATGAGCAGTTCTTC.

The V call is TRBV27, the J call TRBJ2-2; 8 bases are a match to TRBD2. J was trimmed by 5 bases and V by 0 bases; bases with no gene match: 8. Germline loops: CDR1 MNHEY, CDR2 SMNVEV (reference sequence). There are 17 residues in the CDR3. CDR3 sequence: CASSLSVAGSWTGELFF. Written as DNA, the CDR3 is TGTGCCAGCAGTTTATCGGTAGCGGGGAGTTGGACCGGGGAGCTGTTTTTT.